The sequence of this T cell receptor (beta chain) was determined in a study of T cells after yellow fever vaccination. Trimming pared 7 bases from V and 3 bases from J, leaving 18 bases between. The germline V gene has CDR1 LGHNT and CDR2 FRNRAP. CDR3 length equals 15 residues. Study-level results: Subsequent booster samples again held most clones from primary vaccination (96% CD4, about 90% CD8).

Only a few counts were recorded for this clonotype. Its antigen is still unknown. TCRdb processed the 5' RACE reads anew with MiXCR; each CDR3 protein has one entry. The table lists about 320,000 distinct CDR3 sequences, 6.8% of them singletons. J is TRBJ1-2 and V is TRBV12-5, with a weak D call TRBD1 (6 bases). The receptor's source is a young man who received the YFV17D yellow fever vaccine. The material was PBMCs, obtained roughly 46 days after the first yellow fever vaccination. CDR3 in amino acids: CASASAGGRHYGYTF. The CDR3 nucleotides are TGTGCTAGTGCCTCTGCCGGGGGGCGCCACTATGGCTACACCTTC.